The clone carrying this TCR beta chain was recorded a few times. Antigen: not known. This entry comes from a study of cytotoxic CD8 clonotypes in ibrutinib-treated CLL. Findings and limits, study-wide: Public clonotypes, an uncommon group, contracted or remained stable on treatment.

Profiling relied on immunoSEQ multiplex PCR, and the TCRdb table lists in-frame clones only, not all of them. This sample has 55,000 to 60,000 clones, with 50% to 70% found just once. The source is a human donor with chronic lymphocytic leukemia. The material was PBMCs, obtained at disease progression, from a patient treated with ibrutinib.

The CDR3 loop is CATTPTSGSSYEQYF. The CDR3 nucleotides read TGTGCCACTACTCCTACTAGCGGGAGCTCCTACGAGCAGTACTTC. The V gene is TRBV19, the J gene TRBJ2-7; 11 bases align to TRBD2. V lost 10 bases and J lost 0; bases outside the gene matches: 8. Germline V lookup: CDR1 LNHDA, CDR2 SQIVND (reference sequence). The CDR3 covers 15 residues. Using reference TRBV19 and TRBJ2-7 for the parts outside the CDR3, the full variable domain is DGGITQSPKYLFRKEGQNVTLSCEQNLNHDAMYWYRQDPGQGLRLIYYSQIVNDFQKGDIAEGYSVSREKKESFPLTVTSAQKNPTAFYLCATTPTSGSSYEQYFGPGTRLTVT.